This T cell receptor beta chain was found in a study of T cells after yellow fever vaccination. TCRdb called the 5' RACE reads again in MiXCR, with one record for every CDR3 protein. Among a few hundred thousand distinct CDR3 sequences, 10% to 15% were seen once, and the ten largest hold about 0.51%. In this sample, this clonotype turned up a few times. The CDR3 contains 15 residues. CDR1 and CDR2 (germline): LGHDT, YNNKEL (reference sequence). V lost 3 bases and J 5 bases, leaving 13 bases between the germline ends. The chain joins TRBV3-1 to TRBJ1-4; D uncertain. This TCR derives from a man aged 30 to 39 who received the YFV17D yellow fever vaccine. This specimen was CD4+ T cells sorted from PBMCs, taken 45 days after the yellow fever booster vaccination. Here the CDR3 reads CASSQGVGENEKLFF. The CDR3 coding sequence is TGTGCCAGCAGCCAGGGCGTGGGAGAGAATGAAAAACTGTTTTTT.